This record concerns one T cell receptor (beta chain) sequence. The antigen remains unidentified. These data belong to a study of identical twins. General observations from the study: Insertions ran lower in abundant cord blood beta clonotypes, though not in memory repertoires. Where beta out-of-frame sequences were concerned, excess twin sharing was weaker. The models systematically underestimated how much out-of-frame TCR alpha was shared in monozygotic twins.

In TCRdb, the 5' RACE reads were re-called with MiXCR into one record per CDR3 protein. The sample contains under 300,000 distinct CDR3 sequences, 12% of which appear only once. Germline CDR1 SGHVS, CDR2 FQNEAQ. V was pared by 0 bases and J by 2 bases, with 10 bases between. CDR3 length equals 16 residues. These data also featured in a second study, about yellow fever vaccine responses in identical twins.

The V call is TRBV7-8, the J call TRBJ2-2, with D possibly being TRBD2 (7 bases). What was sequenced was memory (CD45RO+) T cells sorted from blood. This receptor was taken from a woman aged 18-29 years in good health. CDR3 residues: CASSLAGGLNTGELFF. The CDR3 nucleotides are TGTGCCAGCAGCTTAGCCGGGGGGCTCAACACCGGGGAGCTGTTTTTT.